This record covers a single T cell receptor (beta chain). The antigen remains undetermined. Clones were read by immunoSEQ multiplex PCR, and TCRdb kept only the in-frame ones, dropping some. The sample contains roughly 59,000 clones, around 80% of which appear only once. This specimen belongs to a study of vaccination effects on CD4 cells after COVID-19. Whole-study context: After the second dose, samples were taken at median day 72. Findings of the study overall: Both infection-induced and vaccine-induced clones contracted markedly at late post-vaccination timepoints.

In the ViraFEST assay, antigen-specific CD4+ clonotypes were identified by expansion after peptide-pool stimulation. An approximately ten-day culture period preceded the isolation of CD4+ T cells. Either the BNT162b2 or mRNA-1273 vaccine was given to participants in two doses. There are 12 residues in the CDR3. Germline V gene sequence: CDR1 GTSNPN, CDR2 SVGIG (reference sequence). Trimming removed 2 bases at V and 7 bases at J, with 9 bases between. The clonotype originates from a human donor who received a COVID-19 vaccine. This chain uses TRBV30 with TRBJ2-4; D is ambiguous. The sample consisted of CD4+ T cells from PBMCs cultured with HCoV-OC43 spike peptides, taken after COVID-19 vaccination. The subset was: HCoV-OC43 spike overlapping peptide pool stimulation. This CDR3 is CAWSIGRNIQYF. Here the CDR3 DNA reads TGTGCCTGGAGTATCGGCCGCAACATTCAGTACTTC.